The present T cell receptor beta chain was sequenced within a study of radiotherapy plus CTLA-4 blockade in lung cancer. Only in-frame clones appear in the TCRdb table, and some are missing; sequencing was by immunoSEQ multiplex PCR. The table has almost 55,000 clones, roughly three quarters seen once. Specimen: peripheral blood, collected from a patient treated with radiotherapy plus ipilimumab. This TCR derives from a human donor with non-small cell lung cancer who had a partial response to radiotherapy plus ipilimumab.

The CDR3 reads CASSQRRFNYGYTF. The CDR3 bases are TGTGCCAGCAGCCAGCGGCGGTTTAACTATGGCTACACCTTC. The chain has TRBV5-8 and TRBJ1-2, with D unclear. V lost 4 bases to trimming and J lost 1 base, with 11 bases between them. CDR3 length: 14 amino acids. CDR1 is SGHTS, CDR2 YDEGEE, per germline.